This T cell receptor beta chain was found in a study of cytomegalovirus exposure and HLA in healthy donors. Study findings and constraints: The only immune exposure information that was available was CMV serostatus.

Healthy bone marrow donors made up the donor group. Germline CDR1 and CDR2: KGHSH and LQKENI. This CDR3 is 13 amino acids long. Trimming pared 7 bases from V and 2 bases from J, leaving 11 bases between. The PCR used 60 Vbeta and 13 Jbeta primers. Some clones are missing from TCRdb's copy, which holds only in-frame ones; the method was immunoSEQ multiplex PCR. This table has around 92,000 clones, around 80% appearing once. A remark on this clone: The antigen is not known.

The sequence was collected from a man aged 18 to 35 in good health and CMV-seronegative. The sequenced sample consisted of PBMCs. The V and J genes are TRBV18 and TRBJ2-5; perhaps TRBD1 as D (6 bases). CDR3 DNA sequence: TGTGCCAGCTGCGGGCAGGGGCAAGAGACCCAGTACTTC. Residues: CASCGQGQETQYF.